The 7 T cell receptor beta chains presented below share a single source sample, sequenced in a study of blood T cell repertoires in COVID-19. Produced via immunoSEQ multiplex PCR; TCRdb's table is partial and in-frame only. The data hold some 450,000 clones, with 88% observed a single time. Sequencing was done on a sample of peripheral blood. These receptors came from a woman aged 50 to 60 with COVID-19, enrolled during active disease.

For this clone: The sample contains more than one DNA sequence encoding this CDR3. The chain is built from TRBV5-1 and TRBJ2-7; 7 bases are shared with TRBD1. This CDR3 spans 14 amino acids. J lost 4 bases, V lost 4 bases, and 8 bases had no gene match. Germline V lookup: CDR1 SGHRS, CDR2 YFSETQ. The CDR3 region is CASSPGTASYEQYF. In DNA form, the CDR3 reads TGCGCCAGCAGCCCCGGGACAGCTTCGTACGAGCAGTACTTC.

J is TRBJ2-6 and V is TRBV27, with D tentatively TRBD2 (5 bases). Germline-derived CDR1 and CDR2 are MNHEY and SMNVEV (reference sequence). V gave up 6 bases and J gave up 0 bases, with 12 bases separating them. This CDR3 has 16 residues. In nucleotides, the CDR3 is TGTGCCAGCAGGAGGGTCTCTGGCTCTGGGGCCAACGTCCTGACTTTC. This sequence encodes CASRRVSGSGANVLTF.

The V call is TRBV5-1, the J call TRBJ1-4; 7 bases fit TRBD1. The CDR3 spans 16 residues. J gave up 5 bases and V 0 bases, and 7 bases lay outside the gene matches. Germline CDR1 and CDR2: SGHRS and YFSETQ. CDR3 region: CASSLEQGPVNEKLFF. As DNA, the CDR3 is TGCGCCAGCAGCTTGGAACAGGGGCCCGTAAATGAAAAACTGTTTTTT.

This clone occurred a few times. V usage is TRBV6-2 or TRBV6-3 and J usage is TRBJ1-2; D perhaps matches TRBD1 (5 bases). The CDR3 is made up of 16 amino acids. The germline gives CDR1 MNHEY, CDR2 SVGEGT. The V end was cut by 6 bases, the J end by 8 bases, with 25 bases between. CDR3 protein: CASSPRTRGISRGYTF. CDR3 DNA: TGTGCCAGCAGCCCTAGGACAAGAGGCATCTCGAGGGGCTACACCTTC.

This rearrangement joins TRBV5-4 to TRBJ2-3, with no clear D. V was cut by 4 bases and J by 0 bases, with 9 bases left in between. Germline loops: CDR1 SGHNT, CDR2 YYREEE (reference sequence). The CDR3 runs 14 residues. The chain's CDR3 is CASSPITSTDTQYF. DNA of the CDR3: TGTGCCAGCAGCCCAATTACTAGCACAGATACGCAGTATTTT.

This sequence joins TRBV10-2 and TRBJ2-1; maybe TRBD2 (5 bases). The CDR3 sequence is 10 residues long. V lost 6 bases, J lost 12 bases, and 9 bases lay in between. Germline V lookup: CDR1 WSHSY, CDR2 SAAADI. The CDR3 reads CASSRGPQFF. For the CDR3, the DNA is TGCGCCAGCAGCCGAGGGCCGCAGTTCTTC.

The chain joins TRBV28 to TRBJ2-7; 7 bases are shared with TRBD2. The CDR3 loop spans 16 amino acids. The J segment lost 1 base and the V segment lost 5 bases, leaving 11 bases of the junction unmatched. CDR1 is MDHEN and CDR2 is SYDVKM in the germline V gene. CDR3 region: CASSPQGASGSYEQYF. CDR3 in DNA: TGTGCCAGCAGTCCCCAAGGGGCTAGCGGTTCCTACGAGCAGTACTTC.